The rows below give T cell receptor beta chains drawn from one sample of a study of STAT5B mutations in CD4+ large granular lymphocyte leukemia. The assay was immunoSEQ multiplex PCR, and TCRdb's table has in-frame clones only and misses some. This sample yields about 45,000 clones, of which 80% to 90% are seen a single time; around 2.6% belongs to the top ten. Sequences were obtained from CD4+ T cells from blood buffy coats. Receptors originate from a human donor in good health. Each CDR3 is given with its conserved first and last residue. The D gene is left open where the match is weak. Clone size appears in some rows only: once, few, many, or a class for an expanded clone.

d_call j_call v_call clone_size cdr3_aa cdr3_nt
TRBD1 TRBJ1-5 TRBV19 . CASSPHRQGHREPQHF TGTGCCAGTTCACCCCATCGACAGGGCCATAGGGAGCCCCAGCATTTT
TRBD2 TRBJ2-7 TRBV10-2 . CASKNSGTADYEQYF TGCGCCAGCAAGAATAGCGGGACCGCCGACTACGAGCAGTACTTC
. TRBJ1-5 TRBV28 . CASNRSNQPQHF TGTGCCAGCAATAGGAGCAATCAGCCCCAGCATTTT
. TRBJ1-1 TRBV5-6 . CASSLWGNTEAFF TGTGCCAGCAGCTTGTGGGGGAACACTGAAGCTTTCTTT
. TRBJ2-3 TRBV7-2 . CASSSPTTDTQYF TGTGCCAGCAGCTCCCCCACAACAGATACGCAGTATTTT
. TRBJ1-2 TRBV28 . CGSSLGGNLNYGYTF TGTGGCTCCTCCCTTGGGGGAAATCTTAACTATGGCTACACCTTC
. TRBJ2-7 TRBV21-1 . CASSKAQHETYEQYF TGTGCCAGCAGCAAAGCACAACACGAAACCTACGAGCAGTACTTC
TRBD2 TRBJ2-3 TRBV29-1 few CSAWAGADTQYF TGCAGCGCCTGGGCGGGGGCAGATACGCAGTATTTT
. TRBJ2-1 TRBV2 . CASREYNEQFF TGTGCCAGCAGAGAGTACAATGAGCAGTTCTTC
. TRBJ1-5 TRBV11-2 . CASSLSLNQPQHF TGTGCCAGCAGCCTGAGTCTCAATCAGCCCCAGCATTTT
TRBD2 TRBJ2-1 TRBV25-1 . CASSDFLAGSYNEQFF TGTGCCAGCAGTGATTTTCTAGCGGGCTCCTACAATGAGCAGTTCTTC